What follows are 8 T cell receptor beta chains derived from one specimen sequenced in a study of regulatory T cells in long-lasting Graves disease (dated by TCRdb to about 2021). Taken with the paper, the label for time point translates to: persistent/refractory GD, antithyroid drugs over 5 years with positive TRAb. RNA was extracted from PBMCs in TRIzol for both TCR sequencing and RNA sequencing. Library construction relied on multiplex PCR. The listed sequencing device is Illumina HiSeq 4000. CDR3 regions were amplified by Arm-PCR with iRepertoire HTBI primers to construct TCR beta libraries. Using fastp trimming at Q25 and MiXCR clonotype assembly, TCRdb reanalyzed the public sequencing data and kept in-frame beta chains. Here each entry gathers all rows of one CDR3 protein and keeps the most common genes and DNA. This sample holds roughly 450,000 distinct CDR3 sequences; 23% were observed only once. Approximately 28% of the sample goes to the ten largest clones.

Sequencing used peripheral blood mononuclear cells (PBMCs), obtained when the disease was refractory, from a patient treated with antithyroid drugs. The receptor source for this set is a female donor with Graves disease.

This clonotype has ten or more counts. The rearrangement joins TRBV7-2 to TRBJ2-5; 9 bases agree with TRBD2. Looked up from germline, CDR1 is SGHTA and CDR2 is FQGNSA. V lost 4 bases to trimming and J lost 4 bases; unmatched junction nucleotides: 7. The CDR3 is 15 amino acids. The CDR3: CASSSVAGVSETQYF. The DNA of the CDR3 is TGTGCCAGCAGCTCTGTAGCGGGAGTTTCAGAGACCCAGTACTTC. Combining the CDR3 with reference TRBV7-2 and TRBJ2-5 gives the whole variable domain GAGVSQSPSNKVTEKGKDVELRCDPISGHTALYWYRQSLGQGLEFLIYFQGNSAPDKSGLPSDRFSAERTGGSVSTLTIQRTQQEDSAVYLCASSSVAGVSETQYFGPGTRLLVL.

This clonotype was seen many times. The V and J genes are TRBV6-1 and TRBJ2-2, with 12 nucleotides matching TRBD2. CDR1 and CDR2 from the germline V gene are MNHNS and SASEGT. V lost 8 bases, J lost 2 bases, and 3 bases stayed unmatched. The CDR3 has 15 residues. As DNA, the CDR3 is TGTGCCAGCCTCGGACTAGCGGGAAACACCGGGGAGCTGTTTTTT. It codes for CASLGLAGNTGELFF.

This clonotype was observed a few times. This chain joins TRBV5-1 and TRBJ1-1, with D unresolved. Trimming cost V 3 bases and J 3 bases, with 15 bases left between them. From germline, CDR1 is SGHRS and CDR2 YFSETQ. This CDR3 contains 15 residues. The CDR3 DNA sequence: TGCGCCAGCAGCTCGCCTCGGGGTCGGGACACTGAAGCTTTCTTT. Translation: CASSSPRGRDTEAFF.

The chain joins TRBV19 to TRBJ1-4, with D possibly TRBD1 on 6 matching bases. Germline lookup yields CDR1 LNHDA and CDR2 SQIVND (reference sequence). V shed 4 bases and J shed 7 bases, with 16 bases lying between them. The CDR3 totals 15 residues. This chain's CDR3 is CASSTTGSGGEKLFF. CDR3 DNA sequence: TGTGCCAGTAGTACCACAGGGTCGGGGGGTGAAAAACTGTTTTTT.

This chain joins TRBV7-8 and TRBJ1-5; possible D gene TRBD1, 6 bases. This CDR3 comprises 16 residues. The V gene lost 2 bases and the J gene lost 0 bases, with 11 bases spanning the gap. CDR1 and CDR2 from the germline V gene are SGHVS and FQNEAQ. The CDR3 nucleotides are TGTGCCAGCAGCTTATTCAGGGGACCTAGCAATCAGCCCCAGCATTTT. Its protein is CASSLFRGPSNQPQHF.

In this sample, this clonotype turned up many times. The gene calls are TRBV16 and TRBJ1-5; 7 nucleotides match TRBD1. The CDR3 extends over 14 amino acids. V trimming: 2 bases; J trimming: 3 bases; junction bases outside the gene matches: 1. CDR1 is KGHSY and CDR2 is FQNENV in the germline V gene. The CDR3 DNA is TGTGCCAGCAGCCAAGACAGGGACAATCAGCCCCAGCATTTT. Its translation is CASSQDRDNQPQHF.

Many counts were recorded for this clonotype. CDR3 residues: CASSRDRTSEKLFF. The CDR3 region has the DNA TGTGCCAGCAGTCGGGACAGGACAAGTGAAAAACTGTTTTTT. This sequence joins TRBV7-9 and TRBJ1-4, with 8 bases fitting TRBD1. CDR1 is SEHNR and CDR2 is FQNEAQ in the germline V gene (reference sequence). V lost 6 bases and J lost 7; bases outside the gene matches: 7. This CDR3 is 14 amino acids long.

The chain joins TRBV2 to TRBJ1-1; the D gene is possibly TRBD1 (6 bases). The CDR3 is made up of 13 amino acids. Per germline, CDR1 SNHLY and CDR2 FYNNEI. Trimming shortened V by 1 base and J by 12 bases, and 15 bases separated the two germline ends. The DNA for the CDR3 is TGTGCCAGCAGTGAAGGGAGTGTCAGGGGATCTTTCTTT. This codes for CASSEGSVRGSFF.